The present T cell receptor (beta chain) was sequenced within a study of response to subunit inactivated influenza vaccine. This clonotype came up many times. TCRdb recomputed calls from the RT-PCR reads with MiXCR, one row per CDR3 protein. The data show 500,000 to 750,000 distinct CDR3 sequences, about 14% seen once. This CDR3 has 17 residues. Looked up from germline, CDR1 is SGHRS and CDR2 is YFSETQ. Trimming removed 0 bases from V and 0 bases from J, with 10 bases in between. The sequences come from PBMCs from blood, collected approximately 13 days after vaccination. This clonotype was obtained from a man in his fifties or sixties who received an inactivated influenza vaccine. The chain carries TRBV5-1 and TRBJ2-6; no definite D call. CDR3 loop: CASSLGSVPSGANVLTF. The CDR3 coding sequence is TGCGCCAGCAGCTTGGGTTCGGTTCCCTCTGGGGCCAACGTCCTGACTTTC. Looking up the rest from reference TRBV5-1 and TRBJ2-6 gives the full variable domain: KAGVTQTPRYLIKTRGQQVTLSCSPISGHRSVSWYQQTPGQGLQFLFEYFSETQRNKGNFPGRFSGRQFSNSRSEMNVSTLELGDSALYLCASSLGSVPSGANVLTFGAGSRLTVL.